Listed below are T cell receptor beta chains from one sample, sequenced in a study of blood T cell repertoires in COVID-19. The protocol was immunoSEQ multiplex PCR, while the TCRdb copy is restricted to in-frame clones and leaves out a portion. Among 410,000 or so clones listed, 75% to 90% were seen once. Input material: peripheral blood. Receptors were obtained from a woman between 35 and 50 years old with COVID-19, enrolled during active disease. The CDR3 runs from the conserved cysteine through the conserved F or W. Fields, in order: V gene, D gene, J gene, clone size, CDR3 length, CDR3 DNA, CDR3 protein. The D gene is left open where the match is weak. Clone size, where shown, is once, few, many, or a class for clones that have expanded.

TRBV28	TRBD1	TRBJ1-2	-	17	TGTGCCAGCAGTGGTCGACTGGGGACAGTTTGGCTCTATGGCTACACCTTC	CASSGRLGTVWLYGYTF
TRBV28	-	TRBJ2-3	once	13	TGTGCCAGCAGTCCTCTAAGCACAGATACGCAGTATTTT	CASSPLSTDTQYF
TRBV2	-	TRBJ2-1	-	13	TGTGCCAGCAGTGTGAATAGCTACAATGAGCAGTTCTTC	CASSVNSYNEQFF
TRBV11-2	TRBD2	TRBJ2-7	-	19	TGTGCCAGCAGCTTATCTACCGGGACTAGCGGGGGGTTGTCCTACGAGCAGTACTTC	CASSLSTGTSGGLSYEQYF
TRBV28	-	TRBJ1-1	-	15	TGTGCCAGCAGGAATTACGGGGAAATAAACACTGAAGCTTTCTTT	CASRNYGEINTEAFF
TRBV5-6	-	TRBJ2-2	-	15	TGTGCCAGCAGCTCATCCGGACAGAACACCGGGGAGCTGTTTTTT	CASSSSGQNTGELFF
TRBV7-2	-	TRBJ1-2	once	14	TGTGCCAGCAGCTTAGAGTGGGCAAACTATGGCTACACCTTC	CASSLEWANYGYTF
TRBV19	-	TRBJ2-3	-	15	TGTGCCAGTAGTATCAAGGGGCCCTACACAGATACGCAGTATTTT	CASSIKGPYTDTQYF
TRBV28	-	TRBJ1-5	-	15	TGTGCCAGCAGTTTGCAGGGTGTTAGCAATCAGCCCCAGCATTTT	CASSLQGVSNQPQHF
TRBV5-1	-	TRBJ1-3	-	18	TGCGCCAGCAGCTTAGGACTGCTCCCAGGTCCCTCTGGAAACACCATATATTTT	CASSLGLLPGPSGNTIYF
TRBV15	-	TRBJ2-2	once	15	TGTGCCACCAGCAGAGTTATTGGAGGGTCCGGGGAGCTGTTTTTT	CATSRVIGGSGELFF
TRBV9	TRBD1	TRBJ1-2	-	17	TGTGCCAGCAGCGTAGTCGGGGCCACGACAGGGAACAATGGCTACACCTTC	CASSVVGATTGNNGYTF
TRBV6-5	-	TRBJ1-1	-	15	TGTGCCAGCAGTTACCTCTTACAGGGCCACACTGAAGCTTTCTTT	CASSYLLQGHTEAFF
TRBV9	-	TRBJ1-4	-	15	TGTGCCAGCAGCGTAGGGTCAGCAACTAATGAAAAACTGTTTTTT	CASSVGSATNEKLFF
TRBV9	-	TRBJ2-7	-	14	TGTGCCAGCAGCTTCCAAACAGGTCCCTACGAGCAGTACTTC	CASSFQTGPYEQYF
TRBV28	TRBD1	TRBJ2-1	-	12	TGTGCCACCAGGGGGCGCACGAATGAGCAGTTCTTC	CATRGRTNEQFF
TRBV7-2	TRBD1	TRBJ1-6	-	15	TGTGCCAGCAGCTTAGGGGGACAGGGAAATTCACCCCTCCACTTT	CASSLGGQGNSPLHF
TRBV7-9	-	TRBJ1-1	few	13	TGTGCCAGCAGCCACTCGGTGCACACTGAAGCTTTCTTT	CASSHSVHTEAFF
TRBV28	TRBD1	TRBJ1-2	-	12	TGTGCCAGTCTAGGGGACAGCTATGGCTACACCTTC	CASLGDSYGYTF
TRBV25-1	-	TRBJ1-2	-	12	TGTGCCAGCAGTGAATACCCGGGTGGCTACACCTTC	CASSEYPGGYTF
TRBV19	-	TRBJ2-2	once	12	TGTGCCAGTAGTATAGCAGTCGGGGAGCTGTTTTTT	CASSIAVGELFF
TRBV2	-	TRBJ2-7	-	11	TGTGCCAGCAGTGATACCTACGAGCAGTACTTC	CASSDTYEQYF
TRBV5-1	-	TRBJ2-7	-	12	TGCGCCAGCAGCCTCCAGGGGAACGAGCAGTACTTC	CASSLQGNEQYF
TRBV30	-	TRBJ2-1	-	14	TGTGCCTGGAGTGTGTGGACTACGGCTAATGAGCAGTTCTTC	CAWSVWTTANEQFF
TRBV15	-	TRBJ1-1	-	13	TGTGCCACCAGCAGTACCGGGGTGACTGAAGCTTTCTTT	CATSSTGVTEAFF
TRBV2	TRBD2	TRBJ2-1	-	15	TGTGCCAGCAGTGAAGCAAGCGGGGGGGCCTATGAGCAGTTCTTC	CASSEASGGAYEQFF
TRBV12-3/TRBV12-4	-	TRBJ1-2	-	12	TGTGCCAGCAGTAGAGGCCTGTATGGCTACACCTTC	CASSRGLYGYTF
TRBV19	TRBD1	TRBJ1-2	once	15	TGTGCCAGTAGGCCCCAGGGGGTTTTGAGATATGGCTACACCTTC	CASRPQGVLRYGYTF
TRBV9	TRBD2	TRBJ2-7	-	17	TGTGCCAGCAGCGTAGGCGCTAGCGGGACCTCCTCCTACGAGCAGTACTTC	CASSVGASGTSSYEQYF
TRBV7-2	TRBD1	TRBJ1-2	-	13	TGTGCCAGCAGCTTCCTTACAGGGGAAGGCTACACCTTC	CASSFLTGEGYTF
TRBV6-5	TRBD1	TRBJ1-4	-	13	TGTGCCAGCGGGACAGGGGGGAGAGAAAAACTGTTTTTT	CASGTGGREKLFF
TRBV7-9	-	TRBJ1-1	-	13	TGTGCCAGCAGCGGAGGAGTAAACACTGAAGCTTTCTTT	CASSGGVNTEAFF
TRBV7-2	TRBD1	TRBJ2-5	-	15	TGTGCCAGCAGCTTAGGGGACAGGGGCCAGGAGACCCAGTACTTC	CASSLGDRGQETQYF
TRBV4-3	-	TRBJ2-7	-	14	TGCGCCAGCAGCGTTACAGTAGGTCGGAACGAGCAGTACTTC	CASSVTVGRNEQYF
TRBV5-5	-	TRBJ1-3	once	16	TGTGCCAGCAGCTTTCCGACGGCTTTGAGGGGAAACACCATATATTTT	CASSFPTALRGNTIYF
TRBV10-3	-	TRBJ2-7	-	13	TGTGCCATCACCACGCTGCAGGGAGGCGAGCAGTACTTC	CAITTLQGGEQYF
TRBV5-1	-	TRBJ1-1	-	14	TGCGCCAGCAGCAGCGGGACCTTGAACACTGAAGCTTTCTTT	CASSSGTLNTEAFF
TRBV27	TRBD1	TRBJ2-7	-	14	TGTGCCAGCAGTTTATCGGGACAGCCCTACGAGCAGTACTTC	CASSLSGQPYEQYF
TRBV15	-	TRBJ1-1	-	15	TGTGCCACCAGACGGGGGGCGTTGGGGATCACTGAAGCTTTCTTT	CATRRGALGITEAFF
TRBV23-1	TRBD1	TRBJ2-4	-	17	TGCGCCAGCAGGGAAAGGACAGGCGATCTAGCCAAAAACATTCAGTACTTC	CASRERTGDLAKNIQYF
TRBV11-2	TRBD2	TRBJ2-1	-	15	TGTGCCAGCAACAGACTAGCGGGAGGGCCGGGTGAGCAGTTCTTC	CASNRLAGGPGEQFF
TRBV9	-	TRBJ2-7	-	17	TGTGCCAGCAGCGTAGGCCCCGGGGACTTTTTCGCCTACGAGCAGTACTTC	CASSVGPGDFFAYEQYF
TRBV9	TRBD2	TRBJ2-2	once	18	TGTGCCAGCAGCGAACGACTAGCGGGGGGCCTGAACACCGGGGAGCTGTTTTTT	CASSERLAGGLNTGELFF
TRBV5-8	TRBD1	TRBJ1-1	-	15	TGTGCCAGCAGCTTGGGACAGGGGTGGGACACTGAAGCTTTCTTT	CASSLGQGWDTEAFF
TRBV5-1	TRBD1	TRBJ1-1	-	14	TGCGCCAGCAGCTTAAGACAGGGGGGCACTGAAGCTTTCTTT	CASSLRQGGTEAFF
TRBV5-5	TRBD1	TRBJ2-1	-	15	TGTGCCAGCAGAGGGGGCCTCCACTCCTACAATGAGCAGTTCTTC	CASRGGLHSYNEQFF
TRBV5-8	TRBD1	TRBJ2-5	-	16	TGTGCCAGCAGCTTCCTGGGACAGGGCGCTGCGGAGACCCAGTACTTC	CASSFLGQGAAETQYF
TRBV4-1	TRBD1	TRBJ2-7	-	16	TGCGCCAGCAGCCATGCCTCCGGGACAGGGGTCTACGAGCAGTACTTC	CASSHASGTGVYEQYF
TRBV5-6	TRBD2	TRBJ2-1	-	16	TGTGCCAGCAGCCTCTATAGCGGGGGGCTACGCAATGAGCAGTTCTTC	CASSLYSGGLRNEQFF
TRBV6-5	-	TRBJ2-1	once	13	TGTGCCAGCAGTTATCTAGGCCACAATGAGCAGTTCTTC	CASSYLGHNEQFF
TRBV18	-	TRBJ2-1	-	14	TGTGCCAGCTCCGCCCCAGGGGCGCGGAATGAGCAGTTCTTC	CASSAPGARNEQFF
TRBV7-3	TRBD1	TRBJ1-1	-	14	TGTGCCAGCAGCCTATCAGGGGGAGACACTGAAGCTTTCTTT	CASSLSGGDTEAFF
TRBV3-1/TRBV3-2	TRBD2	TRBJ2-1	-	15	TGTGCCAGCAGCCCCAAGGGACTAGCGGGAGAAGAGCAGTTCTTC	CASSPKGLAGEEQFF
TRBV5-1	-	TRBJ1-1	-	14	TGCGCCAGCAGCTTGGCTCCGGGTTCGGCTGAAGCTTTCTTT	CASSLAPGSAEAFF